This paragraph reports one TCR beta chain. The data were taken from a study of shared T cell receptors in the human thymus. The assay was immunoSEQ multiplex PCR, and TCRdb's table has in-frame clones only and misses some. This repertoire shows hundreds of thousands of clones, approximately 87% found once; its top ten account for around 0.0099%. CDR1 is SGHTA, CDR2 FQGNSA, per germline. The CDR3 runs to 15 residues. Between the trimmed V and J ends, which lost 1 base and 3 bases, there was a span of 13 bases. The same data also went into a second study, on human thymus T cells. As reported in that work: Finnish infants who were healthy and having corrective surgery for congenital heart defects made up the donors. Resections from corrective heart surgery supplied the thymus tissue. Related research described strongly overlapping thymic repertoires in unrelated people.

Input material: thymocytes. This receptor was obtained from a boy under two years old with a congenital heart defect. The chain combines TRBV7-2 with TRBJ2-7; TRBD1 is a possible D gene (6 bases). The CDR3 sequence is CASSLGPDRFYEQYF. The CDR3 DNA follows: TGTGCCAGCAGCTTAGGGCCCGACAGGTTCTACGAGCAGTACTTC.